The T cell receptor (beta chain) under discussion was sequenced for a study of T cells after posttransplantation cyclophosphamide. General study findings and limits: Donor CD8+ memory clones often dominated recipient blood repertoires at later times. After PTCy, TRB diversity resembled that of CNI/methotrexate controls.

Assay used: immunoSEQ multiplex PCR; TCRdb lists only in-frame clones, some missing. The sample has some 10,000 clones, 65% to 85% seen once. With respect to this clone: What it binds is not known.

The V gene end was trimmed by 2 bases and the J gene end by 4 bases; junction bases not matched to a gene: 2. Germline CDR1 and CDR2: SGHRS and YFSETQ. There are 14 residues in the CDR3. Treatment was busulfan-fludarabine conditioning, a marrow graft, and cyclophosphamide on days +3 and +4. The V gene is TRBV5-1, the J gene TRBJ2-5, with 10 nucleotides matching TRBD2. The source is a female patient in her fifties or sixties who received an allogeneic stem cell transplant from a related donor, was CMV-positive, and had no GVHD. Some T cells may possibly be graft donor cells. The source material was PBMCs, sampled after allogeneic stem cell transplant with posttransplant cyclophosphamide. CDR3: CASSFSGRGETQYF. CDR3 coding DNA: TGCGCCAGCAGCTTCAGCGGGAGGGGAGAGACCCAGTACTTC.